This TCR beta chain was captured in a study of cytomegalovirus exposure and HLA in healthy donors. Study-wide results and limits: A cluster of highly shared sequence variants was likely a sequencing artifact.

The V gene's germline CDR1 is MDHEN and CDR2 SYDVKM. This CDR3 is built from 15 residues. Trimming took 8 bases from V and 1 from J, leaving 14 bases between them. 60 Vbeta and 13 Jbeta primers were used in PCR. Assay: immunoSEQ multiplex PCR; the TCRdb copy retains only in-frame clones and omits some. The sample shows 200,000 or so clones, roughly 80% of them seen only once. With respect to this clone: Its antigen is currently unknown.

This receptor was obtained from a man aged 40-49 years in good health and CMV-seronegative. The chain combines TRBV28 with TRBJ2-2; D perhaps matches TRBD2 (6 bases). The sequenced sample consisted of PBMCs. Written as DNA, the CDR3 is TGTGCCAGCGGGGGACTGCCTGAGAACACCGGGGAGCTGTTTTTT. Residues: CASGGLPENTGELFF.